These 9 T cell receptor beta chains were sequenced from one sample in a study of T cells in localized non-small cell lung cancer. TCRdb keeps only in-frame clones here, not all; method: immunoSEQ multiplex PCR. This table has fewer than 25,000 clones, 80% to 95% appearing once. The sample was peripheral blood, taken before any cancer treatment. All receptors derive from a woman between 40 and 69 years old with stage I lung adenocarcinoma.

This clone was recorded a few times. The genes are TRBV27 and TRBJ1-5, with TRBD1 matching over 7 bases. There are 14 residues in the CDR3. With V trimmed by 6 bases and J by 7 bases, 9 bases remained unmatched. CDR1 and CDR2 from the germline V gene are MNHEY and SMNVEV (reference sequence). The CDR3 here is CASRRAGGGQPQHF. DNA of the CDR3: TGTGCCAGCAGGCGGGCAGGGGGAGGACAGCCCCAGCATTTT.

This rearrangement joins TRBV10-3 to TRBJ1-3; D gene uncertain. CDR3 length equals 14 residues. The germline V gene encodes CDR1 ENHRY and CDR2 SYGVKD. V was pared by 8 bases and J by 0 bases, with 11 bases between. The CDR3 nucleotides read TGTGCCATCGGGGATCCTGTCTCTGGAAACACCATATATTTT. Protein sequence: CAIGDPVSGNTIYF.

The chain is built from TRBV19 and TRBJ2-3; 7 bases are shared with TRBD1. The length of the CDR3 is 14 residues. Germline assignment: CDR1 LNHDA and CDR2 SQIVND (reference sequence). V shed 5 bases and J 0 bases; nucleotides not matched to a gene: 2. The CDR3 DNA is TGTGCCAGTAGTGTCAGGGGGAGCACAGATACGCAGTATTTT. This encodes CASSVRGSTDTQYF.

The chain links TRBV7-9 to TRBJ1-1; no reliable D call. This CDR3 is built from 16 residues. The germline V and J ends were trimmed by 1 base and 3 bases, with 15 bases remaining between them. Germline V CDR1 and CDR2: SEHNR, FQNEAQ (reference sequence). CDR3 loop: CASSLVGTASDTEAFF. For the CDR3, the DNA is TGTGCCAGCAGCTTAGTAGGTACAGCGTCGGACACTGAAGCTTTCTTT. Based on the CDR3 plus reference TRBV7-9 and TRBJ1-1, the full variable domain is DTGVSQNPRHKITKRGQNVTFRCDPISEHNRLYWYRQTLGQGPEFLTYFQNEAQLEKSRLLSDRFSAERPKGSFSTLEIQRTEQGDSAMYLCASSLVGTASDTEAFFGQGTRLTVV.

This clone turned up a few times. The rearrangement links TRBV28 to TRBJ2-5, with D perhaps TRBD2 (6 bases). Trimming took off 1 base at V and 4 bases at J, with 10 bases between the two ends. CDR1 and CDR2 from the germline V gene are MDHEN and SYDVKM. The CDR3 consists of 14 residues. Here the CDR3 reads CASSLLGGSETQYF. The CDR3 nucleotides read TGTGCCAGCAGTTTATTAGGAGGGTCAGAGACCCAGTACTTC.

The V call is TRBV28, the J call TRBJ1-1; tentative D call: TRBD1 (5 bases). The V end was cut by 8 bases, the J end by 0 bases, with 16 bases between. The CDR3 runs to 15 residues. CDR1 and CDR2 (germline): MDHEN, SYDVKM. The CDR3, as DNA: TGTGCCAGCGAGGTGGGGGGGTCCATGAACACTGAAGCTTTCTTT. It specifies CASEVGGSMNTEAFF.

CDR3 bases: TGCGCCAGCAGTGCGGGAGGGCAGGAGACCCAGTACTTC. This gives the protein CASSAGGQETQYF. This rearrangement joins TRBV5-1 to TRBJ2-5; 9 nucleotides align to TRBD2. CDR1 SGHRS and CDR2 YFSETQ come from the germline V gene. The CDR3 runs 13 residues. The trim removed 5 bases at V and 5 bases at J, leaving 4 bases unmatched.

This clone was counted a single time. In DNA form, the CDR3 reads TGTGCCAGCAGCCACGGGCCATCTTATGGCTACACCTTC. Translated, it gives CASSHGPSYGYTF. The rearrangement links TRBV14 to TRBJ1-2; D unresolved. CDR3 size: 13 residues. Germline-derived CDR1 and CDR2 are SGHDN and FVKESK. V shed 3 bases and J shed 5 bases, with 10 bases lying between them.

This clone appeared once. The chain has TRBV15 and TRBJ2-7, with 10 bases that match TRBD2. V gave up 3 bases and J gave up 5 bases; unmatched junction bases: 7. Germline CDR1 reads LNHNV; CDR2 reads YYDKDF (reference sequence). This CDR3 spans 15 amino acids. The CDR3 loop reads CATSRGLAGANEQYF. The CDR3 nucleotides read TGTGCCACCAGCAGGGGGCTAGCGGGAGCTAACGAGCAGTACTTC.